These 16 T cell receptor beta chains were sequenced from one sample in a study of siplizumab effects on memory and regulatory T cells. Assay used: immunoSEQ multiplex PCR; TCRdb lists only in-frame clones, some missing. The sample lists 80,000 to 130,000 clones; 94% were seen once. The specimen sequenced was Tregs sorted from blood. The receptor set was obtained from a human donor in good health.

This clone was observed once. The J gene is TRBJ2-1, the V gene TRBV6-1; a weak D match, TRBD2 (6 bases). The CDR3 loop spans 15 amino acids. Germline V gene lookup returns CDR1 MNHNS and CDR2 SASEGT. The ends were cut back, 6 bases at V and 4 bases at J, with 16 bases in the middle. This CDR3 reads CASRETRLFYNEQFF. CDR3 sequence (DNA): TGTGCCAGCAGAGAGACTAGACTATTTTACAATGAGCAGTTCTTC.

The chain is built from TRBV30 and TRBJ2-7, with 13 bases lining up with TRBD2. The J segment lost 5 bases and the V segment lost 0 bases, leaving 4 bases of the junction unmatched. Germline CDR1 GTSNPN, CDR2 SVGIG (reference sequence). The CDR3 length is 15 residues. CDR3 in amino acids: CAWSVLGLAGDEQYF. The DNA for the CDR3 is TGTGCCTGGAGTGTACTCGGACTAGCGGGAGACGAGCAGTACTTC.

The chain recombines TRBV5-1 with TRBJ2-7, with 7 bases matching TRBD1. The CDR3 is 12 amino acids. CDR1 SGHRS and CDR2 YFSETQ come from the germline V gene. J was trimmed by 5 bases and V by 4 bases; bases with no gene match: 3. CDR3: CASSHDRDEQYF. DNA for the CDR3: TGCGCCAGCAGCCACGACAGGGACGAGCAGTACTTC.

The chain recombines TRBV7-9 with TRBJ2-7; maybe TRBD2 (7 bases). The CDR3 is 13 residues long. The germline gives CDR1 SEHNR, CDR2 FQNEAQ (reference sequence). V was clipped by 5 bases and J by 5 bases, with 13 bases between them. The CDR3 nucleotides read TGTGCCAGCAGCCGCGGGGGCCTCCACGAGCAGTACTTC. Translation gives CASSRGGLHEQYF.

The chain carries TRBV20-1 and TRBJ2-1; D remains ambiguous. The CDR3 has 11 amino acids. Trimming took 7 bases from V and 2 from J, leaving 6 bases between them. Germline lookup yields CDR1 DFQATT and CDR2 SNEGSKA (reference sequence). CDR3 sequence (DNA): TGCAGTGTTGACCCCTACAATGAGCAGTTCTTC. It specifies CSVDPYNEQFF.

The rearrangement links TRBV27 to TRBJ2-3; D remains unclear. This CDR3 has 14 residues. V lost 2 bases to trimming and J lost 0 bases, with 6 bases between them. Germline V gene data show CDR1 as MNHEY and CDR2 as SMNVEV (reference sequence). CDR3 sequence reads: CASSLGRSTDTQYF. Written as DNA, the CDR3 is TGTGCCAGCAGTTTAGGCAGAAGCACAGATACGCAGTATTTT.

This clone was detected only once. The genes are TRBV14 and TRBJ2-2; D may be TRBD1 (6 bases). Germline CDR1 reads SGHDN; CDR2 reads FVKESK. This CDR3 is built from 15 residues. V was shortened by 1 base and J by 4 bases, with 10 bases between the two germline ends. The CDR3 DNA is TGTGCCAGCAGCCAAGCCAGGGGTTCCACCGGGGAGCTGTTTTTT. Amino acids: CASSQARGSTGELFF.

The chain joins TRBV6-6 to TRBJ2-2, with D possibly matching TRBD1 (6 bases). V dropped 8 bases and J dropped 6 bases, with 7 bases sitting between them. The CDR3 sequence is 11 residues long. Germline lookup yields CDR1 MNHNY and CDR2 SVGAGI (reference sequence). CDR3 nucleotide sequence: TGTGCCAGCCAGGGGCCCGGGGAGCTGTTTTTT. Its protein product is CASQGPGELFF.

The rearrangement links TRBV29-1 to TRBJ2-7; D might be TRBD2 (6 bases). The CDR3 is 11 amino acids. Germline CDR1 and CDR2: SQVTM and ANQGSEA. Trimming left V 6 bases short and J 2 bases short, with 8 bases between. The CDR3 DNA reads as TGCAGCGTGGAGGGTCCCTACGAGCAGTACTTC. This gives the protein CSVEGPYEQYF.

This chain uses TRBV27 with TRBJ2-3; D is tentatively TRBD1 or TRBD2 (5 bases each). Germline V gene lookup returns CDR1 MNHEY and CDR2 SMNVEV (reference sequence). V shed 8 bases and J shed 0 bases, with 15 bases lying between them. This CDR3 comprises 15 residues. The CDR3 DNA is TGTGCCAGCCTCATTTGGGGACCGAGCACAGATACGCAGTATTTT. As protein: CASLIWGPSTDTQYF.

The J gene is TRBJ1-1, the V gene TRBV5-1; unclear D gene. This CDR3 is built from 14 residues. The V end lost 3 bases, the J end lost 2 bases, and 11 bases lay between the germline ends. The germline gives CDR1 SGHRS, CDR2 YFSETQ. This CDR3 reads CASSSRTANTEAFF. CDR3 coding DNA: TGCGCCAGCAGCTCCCGGACGGCCAACACTGAAGCTTTCTTT.

The V call is TRBV2, the J call TRBJ1-6, with 8 nucleotides matching TRBD1. CDR1 is SNHLY, CDR2 FYNNEI, per germline. This CDR3 spans 14 amino acids. V lost 7 bases to trimming and J lost 10 bases; unmatched junction nucleotides: 9. The DNA of the CDR3 is TGTGCCAGCACGTCGACAGGGGTAGTCTCACCCCTCCACTTT. Translating it yields CASTSTGVVSPLHF. Using reference TRBV2 and TRBJ1-6 for the parts outside the CDR3, the full variable domain is EPEVTQTPSHQVTQMGQEVILRCVPISNHLYFYWYRQILGQKVEFLVSFYNNEISEKSEIFDDQFSVERPDGSNFTLKIRSTKLEDSAMYFCASTSTGVVSPLHFGNGTRLTVT.

The V call is TRBV2, the J call TRBJ2-1; D may be TRBD1 (5 bases). V lost 2 bases to trimming and J lost 0 bases, with 11 bases between them. The CDR3 has 16 amino acids. The germline V gene has CDR1 SNHLY and CDR2 FYNNEI. The CDR3 region is CASSERGVSSYNEQFF. The CDR3 coding sequence is TGTGCCAGCAGTGAAAGGGGCGTTTCCTCCTACAATGAGCAGTTCTTC. The variable domain in full, with the rest retrieved from reference TRBV2 and TRBJ2-1, is EPEVTQTPSHQVTQMGQEVILRCVPISNHLYFYWYRQILGQKVEFLVSFYNNEISEKSEIFDDQFSVERPDGSNFTLKIRSTKLEDSAMYFCASSERGVSSYNEQFFGPGTRLTVL.

The rearrangement joins TRBV4-2 to TRBJ1-1, with 7 nucleotides matching TRBD1. Unmatched junction bases numbered 7, after V lost 1 base and J lost 11 bases. Looked up from germline, CDR1 is LGHNA and CDR2 is YNFKEQ. The CDR3 length is 13 residues. CDR3 sequence reads: CASSQATTGYAFF. CDR3 DNA: TGTGCCAGCAGCCAAGCAACGACAGGGTACGCTTTCTTT.

Only a few counts were recorded for this clone. The CDR3 is CASCPLAGVINEQFF. CDR3 DNA sequence: TGTGCCAGCTGTCCTCTAGCGGGAGTAATCAATGAGCAGTTCTTC. The chain links TRBV27 to TRBJ2-1, with TRBD2 identical over 10 bases. Germline V gene data show CDR1 as MNHEY and CDR2 as SMNVEV (reference sequence). The CDR3 runs to 15 residues. Germline trimming cut 8 bases from V and 6 bases from J; bases unmatched to any gene: 10.

This clone came up once. This sequence joins TRBV28 and TRBJ2-4; possibly TRBD1 for D (6 bases). CDR1 and CDR2 (germline): MDHEN, SYDVKM. With 4 bases removed from V and 3 bases from J, the gap between germline ends came to 25 bases. The CDR3 extends over 19 amino acids. CDR3 bases: TGTGCCAGCAGTTATAACAGGGAAATCCCCACTCCTCTCAAAAACATTCAGTACTTC. It translates to CASSYNREIPTPLKNIQYF.